These T cell receptor beta chains were read from a single sample in a study of T cells in Graves' hyperthyroidism and ophthalmopathy. TCRdb processed the multiplex PCR reads anew with MiXCR; each CDR3 protein has one entry. This table has roughly 570,000 distinct CDR3 sequences, roughly 50% appearing once. The sequenced sample was peripheral blood or thyroid tissue (not recorded which). The origin of the receptors is an adult woman with Graves' disease, either hyperthyroidism or ophthalmopathy (not recorded which). The CDR3 runs from the conserved cysteine through the conserved F or W. A D gene is named only where the DNA matches it firmly. Clone size appears in some rows only: once, few, many, or a class for an expanded clone.

V gene	J gene	D gene	clone size	CDR3 DNA	CDR3 protein
TRBV3-1	TRBJ1-1	TRBD1	many	TGTGCCAGCAGCCTACGGGACAGACACACTGAAGCTTTCTTT	CASSLRDRHTEAFF
TRBV5-1	TRBJ1-1	TRBD1	many	TGCGCCAGCAGCCGGACAGGAGACACTGAAGCTTTCTTT	CASSRTGDTEAFF
TRBV7-8	TRBJ1-2	-	many	TGTGCCAGCAGCTTAAGGGGGTTTGGTGTCTATGGCTACACCTTC	CASSLRGFGVYGYTF
TRBV7-9	TRBJ1-1	-	many	TGTGCCAGCAGCCCCCGGGGGAACACTGAAGCTTTCTTT	CASSPRGNTEAFF
TRBV30	TRBJ2-2	TRBD2	few	TGTGCCTGTCCGGGACTAGCGAACACCGGGGAGCTGTTTTTT	CACPGLANTGELFF
TRBV15	TRBJ1-1	TRBD1	many	TGTGCCACCAGCAGAACCGGGACAGCGAACACTGAAGCTTTCTTT	CATSRTGTANTEAFF
TRBV20-1	TRBJ1-5	TRBD1	-	TGCAGTGCTAGAGAGGACAGGGATCAGCCCCAGCATTTT	CSAREDRDQPQHF
TRBV9	TRBJ2-2	TRBD2	few	TGTGCCAGCAGCGGGGAGGGATCCGGGGAGCTGTTTTTT	CASSGEGSGELFF
TRBV12-3/TRBV12-4	TRBJ1-5	-	many	TGTGCCAGCAGCGACAGGCCCAATCAGCCCCAGCATTTT	CASSDRPNQPQHF
TRBV9	TRBJ1-2	-	-	TGTGCCAGCAGCGTCCAGGGGTATGAGACGGATGGCTACACCTTC	CASSVQGYETDGYTF
TRBV18	TRBJ1-5	-	many	TGTGCCAGCTCAGCGGGCCTTAATCAGCCCCAGCATTTT	CASSAGLNQPQHF
TRBV29-1	TRBJ2-7	TRBD2	many	TGCAGCGTTTCCTGGCGGGGGAGAGCGGACGAGCAGTACTTC	CSVSWRGRADEQYF
TRBV12-3/TRBV12-4	TRBJ1-2	TRBD1	-	TGTGCCAGCAGTCAACGACAGGGGCTTGGCTATGGCTACACCTTC	CASSQRQGLGYGYTF
TRBV2	TRBJ2-5	TRBD1	-	TGTGCCAGCAGTTACTCGGCAGGGGGCGCGTATCTAGAGACCCAGTACTTC	CASSYSAGGAYLETQYF
TRBV7-2	TRBJ1-2	-	-	TGTGCCAGCAGCTCCGAACCCGACCGCGACTATGGCTACACCTTC	CASSSEPDRDYGYTF
TRBV28	TRBJ2-7	-	-	TGTGCCGCGTCCAGGGACTACGAGCAGTACTTC	CAASRDYEQYF
TRBV27	TRBJ1-5	-	few	TGTGCCAGCAGTTTATCCCTTTTTCGCAATCAGCCCCAGCATTTT	CASSLSLFRNQPQHF
TRBV2	TRBJ1-5	TRBD1	-	TGTGCCAGCAGTGAAGTGGGACAGGGGTACGGCAATCAGCCCCAGCATTTT	CASSEVGQGYGNQPQHF
TRBV28	TRBJ1-5	-	many	TGTGCCACCGTCGACACACTCAATCAGCCCCAGCATTTT	CATVDTLNQPQHF
TRBV10-3	TRBJ1-2	TRBD1	-	TGTGCCATCAGTGACTCCGACAGGGGGCCTGACTATGGCTACACCTTC	CAISDSDRGPDYGYTF
TRBV20-1	TRBJ2-7	TRBD2	many	TGCAGTGCTAGGAGGGCTAGCGGGAGCCACGAGCAGTACTTC	CSARRASGSHEQYF
TRBV7-9	TRBJ1-4	-	many	TGTGCCAGCAGCTTGAGGGTAGAAACTAATGAAAAACTGTTTTTT	CASSLRVETNEKLFF
TRBV9	TRBJ2-1	TRBD2	few	TGTGCCAGCAGTCAGACTAGCGGGTTTTTAAATGAGCAGTTCTTC	CASSQTSGFLNEQFF
TRBV9	TRBJ1-1	TRBD1	-	TGTGCCAGCAGCGCGGGGGACAGGTCGAACACTGAAGCTTTCTTT	CASSAGDRSNTEAFF
TRBV19	TRBJ2-6	-	many	TGTGCCAGTAGTATTCCAGGATCTGGAGGGGCCAACGTCCTGACTTTC	CASSIPGSGGANVLTF
TRBV2	TRBJ2-5	TRBD2	-	TGTGCCAGCAGTCGGGGGGACCTCCTGGGTAGGAAGACCCAGTACTTC	CASSRGDLLGRKTQYF
TRBV9	TRBJ1-2	TRBD1	-	TGTGCCAGCAGCGCCGCCGGACAGGGCAACTATGGCTACACCTTC	CASSAAGQGNYGYTF
TRBV7-7	TRBJ2-7	TRBD2	-	TGTGTCGTAGCGGGAGGAGCCAATGAGCAGTACTTC	CVVAGGANEQYF
TRBV9	TRBJ2-1	-	few	TGTGCCAGCAGCCCCCCCGCTGAGCAGTTCTTC	CASSPPAEQFF
TRBV5-6	TRBJ1-1	-	-	TGTGCCAGCAGCTTGTTGAGTGAAGCTTTCTTT	CASSLLSEAFF
TRBV20-1	TRBJ1-6	-	many	TGCAGTGCTAGACGGGGCAGGGTCAATTCACCCCTCCACTTT	CSARRGRVNSPLHF
TRBV6-5	TRBJ2-7	-	-	TGTGCCAGCAGTCGCGGGATGGAGGAGCAGTACTTC	CASSRGMEEQYF